This T cell receptor beta chain emerged from a study of blood T cell repertoires in COVID-19. Study-wide context: Some COVID-19 samples were acute and others convalescent; all came from the United States, Italy and Spain.

Trimming shortened V by 3 bases and J by 1 base, and 3 bases separated the two germline ends. This CDR3 has 11 residues. Germline V gene sequence: CDR1 GTSNPN, CDR2 SVGIG (reference sequence). Methods used by the authors: Using reference gene primer amplification, nucleated cell counts were estimated. Only in-frame clones appear in the TCRdb table, and some are missing; sequencing was by immunoSEQ multiplex PCR. V, J and clone size derive from that table, while D and trimming were established from the DNA sequence. The table lists roughly 68,000 clones, approximately 88% of them singletons. Sequenced input: peripheral blood. This chain joins TRBV30 and TRBJ1-2; D gene unclear. The clonotype comes from a woman in her 70s with acute or convalescent COVID-19. In DNA, the CDR3 is TGTGCCTGGAGCAGTAACTATGGCTACACCTTC. Its protein is CAWSSNYGYTF. Drawing the rest from reference TRBV30 and TRBJ1-2, the complete variable domain is SQTIHQWPATLVQPVGSPLSLECTVEGTSNPNLYWYRQAAGRGLQLLFYSVGIGQISSEVPQNLSASRPQDRQFILSSKKLLLSDSGFYLCAWSSNYGYTFGSGTRLTVV.